Reported below is one TCR beta chain. Its matching antigen is unknown. TCRdb redid the calling of the 5' RACE reads with MiXCR, one entry per CDR3 protein. The sample includes some 170,000 distinct CDR3 sequences, 9.3% seen only once; the top ten take roughly 36%. CDR3 length: 17 amino acids. After removal of 4 bases from V and 5 bases from J, the junction contained 10 bases not matched to a gene. CDR1 is SGDLS, CDR2 YYNGEE, per germline. This sample stems from a study of T cells after yellow fever vaccination. Whole-study findings and limits: Post-booster repertoires contained most primary-vaccination clones again (about 95% CD4, less than 90% CD8).

The material was CD8+ T cells sorted from PBMCs, obtained 45 days after the yellow fever booster vaccination. The chain uses TRBV9 and TRBJ2-1, with 12 bases identical to TRBD2. This sequence originates from a man between 18 and 35 years old who received the YFV17D yellow fever vaccine. DNA of the CDR3: TGTGCCAGCAGCCCACCCCTAGCGGGGGGGGAAAACAATGAGCAGTTCTTC. Its protein is CASSPPLAGGENNEQFF.